The 27 T cell receptor beta chains below all came from one sample that was sequenced in a study of T-cell reconstitution after alpha-beta-depleted transplantation in children. It was with unique molecular identifiers that the TCRbeta library was prepared. TCRdb analysed the PCR reads with MiXCR anew, one entry per CDR3 protein. The sample yields a few hundred thousand distinct CDR3 sequences, 9% to 12% seen once. Sequenced material: PBMCs from the stem cell graft donor, taken from the stem cell graft. The receptors shown here come from a human donor who donated a stem cell graft to a child with acute lymphoblastic leukemia.

This clonotype has a handful of counts. The chain carries TRBV14 and TRBJ1-6; D gene unclear. The V gene's germline CDR1 is SGHDN and CDR2 FVKESK. Trimming pared 3 bases from V and 9 bases from J, leaving 9 bases between. The CDR3 is 13 residues long. CDR3 residues: CASSQSPTSPLHF. DNA of the CDR3: TGTGCCAGCAGCCAGAGTCCAACTTCACCCCTCCACTTT.

The V gene is TRBV12-3 or TRBV12-4, the J gene TRBJ2-7; D may be TRBD2 (5 bases). V was trimmed by 2 bases and J by 0 bases, leaving 17 bases between them. The CDR3 spans 17 residues. CDR3 amino acids: CASSLRPRLQSSYEQYF. Here the CDR3 DNA reads TGTGCCAGCAGTTTAAGACCAAGACTACAGAGCTCCTACGAGCAGTACTTC.

This clonotype occurred a few times. The rearrangement joins TRBV7-9 to TRBJ2-7; 8 bases are a match to TRBD2. Trimming cost V 5 bases and J 2 bases; bases outside gene matches: 5. Germline V gives CDR1 SEHNR, CDR2 FQNEAQ (reference sequence). This CDR3 contains 14 residues. The CDR3 DNA follows: TGTGCCAGCAGCCTTAGCGGGAACACCTACGAGCAGTACTTC. Its protein is CASSLSGNTYEQYF.

This clonotype was recorded a few times. The gene calls are TRBV7-2 and TRBJ2-7; no clear D gene. Germline assignment: CDR1 SGHTA and CDR2 FQGNSA. The CDR3 has 14 amino acids. The germline V and J ends were trimmed by 5 bases and 0 bases, with 11 bases remaining between them. CDR3 amino acids: CASSPDFSSYEQYF. Written as DNA, the CDR3 is TGTGCCAGCAGCCCCGACTTCTCCTCCTACGAGCAGTACTTC.

This clonotype was observed a handful of times. The rearrangement uses TRBV20-1 and TRBJ2-7, with 9 positions matching TRBD1. In germline, CDR1 is DFQATT, CDR2 SNEGSKA (reference sequence). This CDR3 region has 15 residues. Unmatched junction bases numbered 13, after V lost 5 bases and J lost 5 bases. The CDR3 DNA is TGCAGTGCTGATGGGGTCGGGACAGGGAGGGACGAGCAGTACTTC. Its protein product is CSADGVGTGRDEQYF.

This clonotype was seen at least ten times. The V and J genes are TRBV20-1 and TRBJ1-4, with 7 bases identical to TRBD1. The CDR3 loop spans 15 amino acids. From germline, CDR1 is DFQATT and CDR2 SNEGSKA (reference sequence). J lost 7 bases, V lost 6 bases, and 14 bases had no gene match. CDR3 sequence: CSARSPGTESEKLFF. The CDR3 region has the DNA TGCAGTGCCCGATCCCCCGGGACAGAATCTGAAAAACTGTTTTTT.

This clonotype was seen more than once but under ten times. The rearrangement uses TRBV15 and TRBJ2-7; TRBD1 or TRBD2 may be the D gene (5 bases each). Trimming removed 1 base from V and 2 bases from J, with 12 bases in between. There are 15 residues in the CDR3. Germline CDR1 and CDR2: LNHNV and YYDKDF (reference sequence). In DNA, the CDR3 is TGTGCCACCAGCAGAGTAGCCGGGGCTCCCTACGAGCAGTACTTC. It codes for CATSRVAGAPYEQYF.

This clonotype came up many times. A single base separates this from a much larger clone, so it may be a read error. The chain couples TRBV5-1 to TRBJ1-4; D is ambiguous. Germline CDR1 reads SGHRS; CDR2 reads YFSETQ. The CDR3 totals 13 residues. The ends were cut back, 4 bases at V and 0 bases at J, with 4 bases in the middle. Written as DNA, the CDR3 is TGCGCCAGCAGCCTCGCAACTAATGAAAAACTGTTTTTT. Its translation is CASSLATNEKLFF.

The V call is TRBV5-6, the J call TRBJ2-1; TRBD2 agrees at 9 bases. Trimming cost V 0 bases and J 5 bases; bases outside gene matches: 3. Germline CDR1 SGHDT, CDR2 YYEEEE. There are 15 residues in the CDR3. This chain's CDR3 is CASSLALAGNNEQFF. The CDR3 DNA sequence: TGTGCCAGCAGCTTGGCTCTAGCGGGGAACAATGAGCAGTTCTTC.

The sample holds a few counts of this clonotype. The chain links TRBV7-2 to TRBJ2-2, with TRBD2 matching 11 bases. The trim removed 4 bases at V and 7 bases at J, leaving 8 bases unmatched. The CDR3 covers 16 residues. Germline V gene sequence: CDR1 SGHTA, CDR2 FQGNSA. The CDR3 is CASSSLAGGPSGELFF. CDR3 DNA sequence: TGTGCCAGCAGCTCCCTAGCGGGAGGTCCGAGCGGGGAGCTGTTTTTT. Based on the CDR3 plus reference TRBV7-2 and TRBJ2-2, the full variable domain is GAGVSQSPSNKVTEKGKDVELRCDPISGHTALYWYRQSLGQGLEFLIYFQGNSAPDKSGLPSDRFSAERTGGSVSTLTIQRTQQEDSAVYLCASSSLAGGPSGELFFGEGSRLTVL.

At least ten counts were recorded for this clonotype. The J gene is TRBJ2-7, the V gene TRBV7-9; D unresolved. The germline V and J ends were trimmed by 2 bases and 2 bases, with 10 bases remaining between them. This CDR3 spans 14 amino acids. Germline lookup yields CDR1 SEHNR and CDR2 FQNEAQ (reference sequence). The CDR3 spells CASSLTPATYEQYF. CDR3 bases: TGTGCCAGCAGCTTAACGCCCGCAACCTACGAGCAGTACTTC.

This clonotype was seen ten or more times. The chain is built from TRBV5-6 and TRBJ1-1; a possible D gene is TRBD1 (5 bases). CDR3 size: 12 residues. Trimming stripped 4 bases from V and 3 bases from J, with 7 bases between. CDR1 and CDR2 from the germline V gene are SGHDT and YYEEEE. The CDR3 loop reads CASSIGDTEAFF. The DNA of the CDR3 is TGTGCCAGCAGCATAGGGGACACTGAAGCTTTCTTT.

This clonotype was observed once. The conserved phenylalanine or tryptophan normally closing the CDR3 is absent here, so this likely arose from a read error. The chain has TRBV11-1 and TRBJ2-1; 10 bases align to TRBD2. The V gene end was trimmed by 1 base and the J gene end by 6 bases; junction bases not matched to a gene: 12. This CDR3 spans 18 amino acids. Germline loops: CDR1 SGHAT, CDR2 FQDESV (reference sequence). CDR3 in DNA: TGTGCCAGCAGCTTAGAAAGTCTAGCGGGAGAGGGAGGCAATGAGCAGTTCTCC. Translated: CASSLESLAGEGGNEQFS.

The V gene is TRBV25-1, the J gene TRBJ2-6; no clear D gene. The CDR3 spans 17 residues. V gave up 5 bases and J gave up 1 base, with 15 bases separating them. From germline, CDR1 is MGHDK and CDR2 SYGVNS. The CDR3, as DNA: TGTGCCAGCAGTATGTTAGGTATGGGTTCTGGGGCCAACGTCCTGACTTTC. Its translation is CASSMLGMGSGANVLTF.

This chain connects TRBV6-2 or TRBV6-3 to TRBJ2-4; possibly TRBD1 for D (6 bases). Germline-derived CDR1 and CDR2 are MNHEY and SVGEGT. CDR3 size: 16 residues. V dropped 6 bases and J dropped 1 base, with 16 bases sitting between them. The CDR3, as DNA: TGTGCCAGCAGCTACAGGGTGGGGATGGCCAAAAACATTCAGTACTTC. Amino acids: CASSYRVGMAKNIQYF.

This clonotype showed up many times. At one end, the junction sequence differs from germline, possibly due to a read error. The chain joins TRBV5-1 to TRBJ2-1; TRBD2 matches at 9 bases. CDR1 SGHRS and CDR2 YFSETQ come from the germline V gene. The CDR3 is made up of 15 amino acids. The CDR3 coding sequence is TGTGCCAGCAGCTTGACTAGCGGAACCTACAATGAGCAGTTCTTC. Its protein is CASSLTSGTYNEQFF.

This clonotype was recorded a few times. This sequence joins TRBV7-2 and TRBJ2-7, with a possible D match to TRBD2 (6 bases). Germline assignment: CDR1 SGHTA and CDR2 FQGNSA. V lost 3 bases, J lost 2 bases, and 17 bases lay in between. This CDR3 contains 16 residues. For the CDR3, the DNA is TGTGCCAGCAGCTTTGGATGGCAGCGGGCCCCCTACGAGCAGTACTTC. It is translated as CASSFGWQRAPYEQYF.

This sequence joins TRBV4-1 and TRBJ2-6; TRBD2 might be the D (6 bases). The CDR3 contains 16 residues. The V gene lost 4 bases and the J gene lost 0 bases, with 10 bases spanning the gap. Looked up from germline, CDR1 is MGHRA and CDR2 is YSYEKL. CDR3 sequence reads: CASSRSGSSGANVLTF. In DNA, the CDR3 is TGCGCCAGCAGCCGGTCCGGGAGCTCTGGGGCCAACGTCCTGACTTTC.

This clonotype was observed a handful of times. V gene TRBV29-1 combines with J gene TRBJ2-4; D is perhaps TRBD1 or TRBD2 (5 bases each). Per the germline V gene, CDR1 is SQVTM and CDR2 is ANQGSEA. The CDR3 consists of 18 residues. The germline V and J ends were trimmed by 4 bases and 3 bases, with 25 bases remaining between them. In DNA, the CDR3 is TGCAGCGTTGTTACCGGGACCCAGGCGCGATTCGGCAAAAACATTCAGTACTTC. Its translation: CSVVTGTQARFGKNIQYF.

V gene TRBV24-1 combines with J gene TRBJ2-7; 7 bases map to TRBD1. The CDR3 spans 17 residues. Germline V CDR1 and CDR2: KGHDR, SFDVKD. Germline trimming cut 3 bases from V and 1 base from J; bases unmatched to any gene: 11. CDR3 sequence reads: CATSDISRDSPSYEQYF. The CDR3 nucleotides read TGTGCCACCAGTGATATTTCCCGGGACAGCCCTTCCTACGAGCAGTACTTC.

V usage is TRBV9 and J usage is TRBJ2-5; TRBD2 agrees at 11 bases. V gave up 2 bases and J gave up 5 bases; unmatched junction bases: 8. CDR1 is SGDLS, CDR2 YYNGEE, per germline. The CDR3 sequence is 16 residues long. CDR3 DNA: TGTGCCAGCAGCGTTGCGGGACTAGCGGACTGGGAGACCCAGTACTTC. Protein product: CASSVAGLADWETQYF.

This clonotype was found a few times. The V gene is TRBV6-5, the J gene TRBJ2-7, with D perhaps TRBD2 (6 bases). The V gene lost 8 bases and the J gene lost 6 bases, with 17 bases spanning the gap. Per germline, CDR1 MNHEY and CDR2 SVGAGI. The CDR3 sequence is 13 residues long. CDR3 nucleotide sequence: TGTGCCAGCTCGAGTCGGCGGGATGGCGAGCAGTACTTC. Translation: CASSSRRDGEQYF.

The J gene is TRBJ1-4, the V gene TRBV7-3; TRBD1 matches at 7 bases. CDR3 length: 16 amino acids. Losses at the gene ends were 4 bases for V and 8 bases for J; bases not matched to a gene: 13. Germline values: CDR1 SGHTA, CDR2 FQGTGA. The CDR3 protein is CASSSLGAARGEKLFF. The CDR3 DNA reads TGTGCCAGCAGCTCCCTTGGAGCGGCCAGGGGGGAAAAACTGTTTTTT.

A few counts support this clonotype. The chain carries TRBV12-3 or TRBV12-4 and TRBJ1-6; possibly TRBD1 for D (6 bases). The V end lost 6 bases, the J end lost 8 bases, and 14 bases lay between the germline ends. The CDR3 runs to 14 residues. The CDR3 nucleotides read TGTGCCAGCAGGCCTACAGGGACTCATTCACCCCTCCACTTT. Residues: CASRPTGTHSPLHF.

This clonotype was recorded at least ten times. CDR3 DNA: TGTGCCAGTGATGGGGAGACCCAGTACTTC. Encoded protein: CASDGETQYF. The chain couples TRBV7-9 to TRBJ2-5, with D hard to call. Germline V gives CDR1 SEHNR, CDR2 FQNEAQ (reference sequence). CDR3 length: 10 amino acids. The V gene lost 9 bases and the J gene lost 5 bases, with 7 bases spanning the gap.

This clonotype came up many times. The rearrangement links TRBV5-1 to TRBJ2-7; D call uncertain. CDR1 is SGHRS, CDR2 YFSETQ, per germline. The CDR3 loop spans 13 amino acids. Between the trimmed V and J ends, which lost 0 bases and 2 bases, there was a span of 6 bases. In DNA, the CDR3 is TGCGCCAGCAGCTTGGACCGGCCCTACGAGCAGTACTTC. It specifies CASSLDRPYEQYF.

V gene TRBV20-1 combines with J gene TRBJ1-5, with D possibly matching TRBD1 (5 bases). Germline V gene data show CDR1 as DFQATT and CDR2 as SNEGSKA (reference sequence). Between the trimmed V and J ends, which lost 5 bases and 6 bases, there was a span of 17 bases. The CDR3 is 14 amino acids. The CDR3 DNA follows: TGCAGTGCTGTCGAGGACAATAGGTTTCAGCCCCAGCATTTT. This translates into CSAVEDNRFQPQHF.